This T cell receptor beta chain is from a study of PD-L1 blockade in urothelial cancer. Turning to the study itself: Intravenous atezolizumab, 1,200 mg every 3 weeks, was begun by patients in about 2014. Counts from blood samples showed a median of about 140,000 T cells.

Trimming took 4 bases from V and 10 from J; bases not matched to a gene: 6. CDR1 is SGHTA, CDR2 FQGNSA, per germline. The CDR3 covers 12 residues. Concerning this clone itself: Its cognate antigen is unknown.

Sequencing used immunoSEQ multiplex PCR; TCRdb keeps in-frame clones, though not all of them. In the table there are 98,000 or so clones, about 90% of which are singletons. As to time point: pretreatment peripheral blood. Pretreatment sampling and on-treatment sampling together yielded between 1 and 8 samples for each patient. Notes on the study in general: Clones that were tumor-associated expanded more in the blood of durable-benefit patients at 3 weeks.

The sequenced sample was PBMCs, obtained around atezolizumab (anti-PD-L1) treatment. This chain uses TRBV7-2 with TRBJ2-5, with TRBD2 matching 7 bases. The clonotype was recovered from a man in his fifties or sixties with urothelial cancer. The chain's CDR3 is CASSSTRTSQYF. Written as DNA, the CDR3 is TGTGCCAGCAGCTCAACTCGGACTAGCCAGTACTTC.